A single T cell receptor beta chain is shown here with its context. CDR3 size: 15 residues. Germline V gives CDR1 SGDLS, CDR2 YYNGEE. Germline trimming cut 0 bases from V and 3 bases from J; bases unmatched to any gene: 3. As handled by the study authors: Cell counts per sample came from amplifying reference gene primers. The data were produced by immunoSEQ multiplex PCR, yet TCRdb's version contains in-frame clones alone and is incomplete. That table is the source of V, J and clone size, and D and trimming were worked out from the DNA. The sample includes approximately 70,000 clones, approximately 89% of them seen just once. The data are from a study of blood T cell repertoires in COVID-19. Study-wide background: The samples span acute and convalescent COVID-19 from the United States, Italy and Spain. PBMCs, B-cell-depleted T cells, or T cells were the source of the cDNA or gDNA that made up the material.

The Seattle site enrolled patients during active infection and followed them longitudinally. J is TRBJ2-5 and V is TRBV9, with 9 bases aligning to TRBD1. Material: peripheral blood. The origin of this receptor is a man aged 50-59 years with COVID-19, enrolled during active disease. Written as DNA, the CDR3 is TGTGCCAGCAGCGTAGAGGGACAGGGAAAAGAGACCCAGTACTTC. This codes for CASSVEGQGKETQYF.